This T cell receptor beta chain was found in a study of blood T cell repertoires in COVID-19. This CDR3 comprises 13 residues. V lost 5 bases and J lost 5, with 12 bases in between. CDR1 and CDR2 (germline): MNHEY, SVGEGT. Produced via immunoSEQ multiplex PCR; TCRdb's table is partial and in-frame only. The sample yields around 78,000 clones, about nine tenths seen once. The genes are TRBV6-2 or TRBV6-3 and TRBJ2-5; D might be TRBD1 (6 bases). The sequence was collected from a human donor in a cohort sampled during active COVID-19. Sequenced sample: peripheral blood. In DNA form, the CDR3 reads TGTGCCAGCAGTGACAGAAGGGGGGAGACCCAGTACTTC. Protein sequence: CASSDRRGETQYF.